These 26 T cell receptor beta chains came from one sample sequenced in a study of shared clonotypes between healthy human individuals. Generated by immunoSEQ multiplex PCR, the TCRdb table keeps only in-frame clones and is missing some. The data contain more than 400,000 clones, 90% to 96% of them singletons. What was sequenced was naive CD4+ T cells sorted from blood. Subset denoted: CD45RA+ positively selected. The receptors here all came from a woman in her 30s in good health.

The chain links TRBV6-5 to TRBJ1-3; D possibly corresponds to TRBD1 (5 bases). The CDR3 runs 15 residues. The germline V gene has CDR1 MNHEY and CDR2 SVGAGI. Trimming removed 5 bases from V and 2 bases from J, with 13 bases in between. The CDR3: CASSSPGEPGNTIYF. As DNA, the CDR3 is TGTGCCAGCAGTAGTCCGGGGGAGCCTGGAAACACCATATATTTT.

CDR3 sequence reads: CASSLAAQGVGEQYF. The CDR3 DNA sequence: TGCGCCAGCAGCTTGGCCGCACAGGGGGTTGGCGAGCAGTACTTC. The chain combines TRBV5-1 with TRBJ2-7; 8 bases fit TRBD1. Germline V CDR1 and CDR2: SGHRS, YFSETQ. Trimming took 0 bases from V and 6 from J; bases not matched to a gene: 8. The CDR3 extends over 15 amino acids.

J is TRBJ2-5 and V is TRBV28; D might be TRBD1 (5 bases). CDR1 and CDR2 from the germline V gene are MDHEN and SYDVKM. V gave up 11 bases and J gave up 4 bases, with 20 bases separating them. The CDR3 has 14 residues. In DNA, the CDR3 is TGTGCCGGGGCGAAAGGCAGTTGGATAGAGACCCAGTACTTC. Amino acid sequence: CAGAKGSWIETQYF.

The chain employs TRBV5-1 and TRBJ2-1; 14 nucleotides agree with TRBD2. V trimming: 3 bases; J trimming: 4 bases; junction bases outside the gene matches: 6. The CDR3 totals 17 residues. CDR1 is SGHRS, CDR2 YFSETQ, per germline. CDR3 sequence reads: CASSSGLAGVPYNEQFF. CDR3 nucleotide sequence: TGCGCCAGCAGCTCGGGACTAGCGGGAGTGCCTTACAATGAGCAGTTCTTC.

The sample holds one count of this clone. CDR3 sequence: CASRWDIRQPQHF. The CDR3 DNA follows: TGTGCCAGCAGATGGGACATAAGACAGCCCCAGCATTTT. This chain joins TRBV2 and TRBJ1-5, with D maybe TRBD1 (6 bases). The CDR3 contains 13 residues. Germline-derived CDR1 and CDR2 are SNHLY and FYNNEI. Trimming stripped 6 bases from V and 7 bases from J, with 13 bases between.

This clone is a singleton in its sample. The chain links TRBV9 to TRBJ1-1, with TRBD1 as a possible D gene (6 bases). The germline V gene has CDR1 SGDLS and CDR2 YYNGEE. The germline V and J ends were trimmed by 4 bases and 0 bases, with 13 bases remaining between them. This CDR3 contains 15 residues. The DNA for the CDR3 is TGTGCCAGCAGCTCAACGGACAGAATGAACACTGAAGCTTTCTTT. It is translated as CASSSTDRMNTEAFF.

This chain joins TRBV19 and TRBJ2-1; TRBD1 aligns across 8 bases. V trimming: 6 bases; J trimming: 10 bases; junction bases outside the gene matches: 2. Per the germline V gene, CDR1 is LNHDA and CDR2 is SQIVND (reference sequence). The CDR3 loop spans 11 amino acids. The CDR3 is CASSTGGEQFF. In DNA form, the CDR3 reads TGTGCCAGTAGCACAGGGGGGGAGCAGTTCTTC. Looking up the rest from reference TRBV19 and TRBJ2-1 gives the full variable domain: DGGITQSPKYLFRKEGQNVTLSCEQNLNHDAMYWYRQDPGQGLRLIYYSQIVNDFQKGDIAEGYSVSREKKESFPLTVTSAQKNPTAFYLCASSTGGEQFFGPGTRLTVL.

The chain couples TRBV5-4 to TRBJ1-1, with 7 bases matching TRBD1. The CDR3 is made up of 15 amino acids. CDR1 is SGHNT, CDR2 YYREEE, per germline (reference sequence). J lost 10 bases, V lost 0 bases, and 12 bases had no gene match. The CDR3: CASSLGGSRGAGAFF. The CDR3 nucleotides are TGTGCCAGCAGCTTGGGTGGGTCCAGGGGGGCGGGAGCTTTCTTT.

V is TRBV9 and J is TRBJ2-2; maybe TRBD2 (6 bases). The CDR3 runs to 14 residues. The germline V gene has CDR1 SGDLS and CDR2 YYNGEE. Trimming left V 4 bases short and J 4 bases short, with 11 bases between. DNA for the CDR3: TGTGCCAGCAGCCCAGCTAGCGCCACCGGGGAGCTGTTTTTT. This translates into CASSPASATGELFF.

The J gene is TRBJ1-2, the V gene TRBV5-1; TRBD1 aligns across 10 bases. Per the germline V gene, CDR1 is SGHRS and CDR2 is YFSETQ. Trimming removed 3 bases from V and 8 bases from J; junction bases left unmatched: 7. This CDR3 comprises 14 residues. CDR3 protein: CASSSDGTGEGYTF. The DNA of the CDR3 is TGCGCCAGCAGCTCAGACGGGACAGGGGAAGGCTACACCTTC. Using reference TRBV5-1 and TRBJ1-2 for the parts outside the CDR3, the full variable domain is KAGVTQTPRYLIKTRGQQVTLSCSPISGHRSVSWYQQTPGQGLQFLFEYFSETQRNKGNFPGRFSGRQFSNSRSEMNVSTLELGDSALYLCASSSDGTGEGYTFGSGTRLTVV.

The rearrangement links TRBV5-1 to TRBJ2-7, with 8 bases fitting TRBD2. From germline, CDR1 is SGHRS and CDR2 YFSETQ. V gave up 2 bases and J gave up 2 bases; unmatched junction bases: 6. The length of the CDR3 is 15 residues. Here the CDR3 reads CASSFETSGAYEQYF. The CDR3 DNA reads as TGCGCCAGCAGCTTTGAAACTAGCGGAGCCTACGAGCAGTACTTC.

The V gene is TRBV7-2, the J gene TRBJ2-5; D possibly corresponds to TRBD2 (6 bases). Per the germline V gene, CDR1 is SGHTA and CDR2 is FQGNSA. The CDR3 loop spans 13 amino acids. The V end was cut by 11 bases, the J end by 1 base, with 14 bases between. CDR3 protein: CAGGVSIQETQYF. The CDR3 DNA is TGTGCCGGAGGGGTATCAATCCAAGAGACCCAGTACTTC. The full variable domain, with the rest looked up from reference TRBV7-2 and TRBJ2-5, is GAGVSQSPSNKVTEKGKDVELRCDPISGHTALYWYRQSLGQGLEFLIYFQGNSAPDKSGLPSDRFSAERTGGSVSTLTIQRTQQEDSAVYLCAGGVSIQETQYFGPGTRLLVL.

This sequence joins TRBV19 and TRBJ2-1; tentatively, D is TRBD1 (5 bases). CDR1 and CDR2 from the germline V gene are LNHDA and SQIVND (reference sequence). This CDR3 is 15 amino acids long. Trimming cost V 4 bases and J 7 bases, with 17 bases left between them. Written as DNA, the CDR3 is TGTGCCAGTAGTACAGACAGAAAATTGTCTAATGAGCAGTTCTTC. Amino acids: CASSTDRKLSNEQFF.

This chain joins TRBV7-9 and TRBJ1-1; no clear D gene. Germline CDR1 and CDR2: SEHNR and FQNEAQ (reference sequence). Trimming shortened V by 7 bases and J by 4 bases, and 19 bases separated the two germline ends. The CDR3 totals 15 residues. The CDR3 bases are TGTGCCAGCACCCGGGCTTCTTTGGCAGGCACTGAAGCTTTCTTT. This gives the protein CASTRASLAGTEAFF.

DNA for the CDR3: TGCGCCAGCAGCTTGGTCGGCTGGATGAACACTGAAGCTTTCTTT. Translated, it gives CASSLVGWMNTEAFF. The V call is TRBV5-1, the J call TRBJ1-1; no reliable D call. CDR1 and CDR2 (germline): SGHRS, YFSETQ. The V end lost 0 bases, the J end lost 0 bases, and 9 bases lay between the germline ends. The CDR3 is made up of 15 amino acids.

The rearrangement uses TRBV5-4 and TRBJ1-5; possible D gene TRBD1, 6 bases. Trimming stripped 4 bases from V and 5 bases from J, with 16 bases between. This CDR3 is built from 15 residues. Germline loops: CDR1 SGHNT, CDR2 YYREEE (reference sequence). Here the CDR3 DNA reads TGTGCCAGCAGCCAAGTATGGGGGGCCGATCAGCCCCAGCATTTT. As protein: CASSQVWGADQPQHF.

V gene TRBV5-4 combines with J gene TRBJ1-4; tentatively, D is TRBD1 (6 bases). Per germline, CDR1 SGHNT and CDR2 YYREEE (reference sequence). The germline V and J ends were trimmed by 4 bases and 15 bases, with 19 bases remaining between them. The CDR3 has 13 amino acids. This CDR3 reads CASSVTGTLGVFF. The CDR3, as DNA: TGTGCCAGCAGCGTAACCGGGACACTAGGAGTGTTTTTT. Full variable domain (outside the CDR3, taken from reference TRBV5-4 and TRBJ1-4): ETGVTQSPTHLIKTRGQQVTLRCSSQSGHNTVSWYQQALGQGPQFIFQYYREEENGRGNFPPRFSGLQFPNYSSELNVNALELDDSALYLCASSVTGTLGVFFGSGTQLSVL.

This clone was found once. This chain links TRBV28 with TRBJ1-6; no clear D gene. The CDR3 sequence is 14 residues long. V was shortened by 7 bases and J by 10 bases, with 17 bases between the two germline ends. Germline CDR1 and CDR2: MDHEN and SYDVKM. The CDR3: CASKTRRGRSPLHF. DNA for the CDR3: TGTGCCAGCAAAACTCGGCGGGGAAGATCACCCCTCCACTTT.

This rearrangement joins TRBV5-1 to TRBJ1-4, with TRBD1 as a possible D gene (6 bases). The CDR3 has 14 amino acids. V lost 4 bases to trimming and J lost 3 bases, with 10 bases between them. The germline V gene has CDR1 SGHRS and CDR2 YFSETQ. CDR3 DNA sequence: TGCGCCAGCAGCCAGGACAGCGCTAATGAAAAACTGTTTTTT. Encoded protein: CASSQDSANEKLFF.

V usage is TRBV7-9 and J usage is TRBJ1-1; a possible D gene is TRBD1 (6 bases). The germline V gene encodes CDR1 SEHNR and CDR2 FQNEAQ (reference sequence). The CDR3 is 16 amino acids. Trimming shortened V by 3 bases and J by 5 bases, and 19 bases separated the two germline ends. Here the CDR3 DNA reads TGTGCCAGCAGCTTGGTGGAGGGGGGAGAAGAGACTGAAGCTTTCTTT. This codes for CASSLVEGGEETEAFF.

The chain combines TRBV7-8 with TRBJ2-3, with TRBD2 identical over 7 bases. Germline values: CDR1 SGHVS, CDR2 FQNEAQ. This CDR3 has 19 amino acids. J was trimmed by 4 bases and V by 1 base; bases with no gene match: 17. CDR3 in amino acids: CASSLGEYSAGASPDTQYF. CDR3 nucleotide sequence: TGTGCCAGCAGCTTAGGGGAGTATAGCGCGGGAGCGTCGCCAGATACGCAGTATTTT.

This rearrangement joins TRBV6-6 to TRBJ2-1; 12 positions match TRBD1. Germline V lookup: CDR1 MNHNY, CDR2 SVGAGI (reference sequence). The CDR3 spans 15 residues. V shed 8 bases and J 9 bases; nucleotides not matched to a gene: 11. The CDR3 here is CASLSRDRGRAEQFF. DNA for the CDR3: TGTGCCAGCTTAAGTCGGGACAGGGGGCGAGCTGAGCAGTTCTTC.

CDR3 nucleotide sequence: TGTGCCAGCAGCCGCCCCACAGGGAAGAGGACTGAAGCTTTCTTT. It specifies CASSRPTGKRTEAFF. The V and J genes are TRBV27 and TRBJ1-1; TRBD1 is a possible D gene (6 bases). V shed 6 bases and J shed 5 bases, with 19 bases lying between them. In germline, CDR1 is MNHEY, CDR2 SMNVEV (reference sequence). This CDR3 contains 15 residues.

This sequence joins TRBV9 and TRBJ2-7; no firm D call. Trimming pared 3 bases from V and 0 bases from J, leaving 13 bases between. The germline gives CDR1 SGDLS, CDR2 YYNGEE. The CDR3 spans 15 residues. CDR3 sequence: CASSAGPLSSYEQYF. In nucleotides, the CDR3 is TGTGCCAGCAGCGCCGGCCCACTCAGCTCCTACGAGCAGTACTTC.

This chain uses TRBV4-1 with TRBJ2-1; possibly TRBD1 for D (5 bases). The V end was cut by 1 base, the J end by 5 bases, with 9 bases between. From germline, CDR1 is MGHRA and CDR2 YSYEKL. The CDR3 covers 14 residues. The CDR3 region has the DNA TGCGCCAGCAGCCAAGGGCTCAGGGACAATGAGCAGTTCTTC. Amino acid sequence: CASSQGLRDNEQFF.

The sample holds one count of this clone. The gene calls are TRBV10-2 and TRBJ2-7, with 9 bases matching TRBD1. The V gene end was trimmed by 6 bases and the J gene end by 5 bases; junction bases not matched to a gene: 2. Germline CDR1 and CDR2: WSHSY and SAAADI. The CDR3 sequence is 12 residues long. This CDR3 is CASRTGGDEQYF. CDR3 nucleotides: TGCGCCAGCAGGACAGGGGGGGACGAGCAGTACTTC.